Below are 26 T cell receptor beta chains sequenced from a single sample in a study of T cells in Graves' hyperthyroidism and ophthalmopathy. Researchers took RNA transcripts and amplified the TCR beta CDR3 regions from them. Carried out on the TCR CDR3, a first-round RT-PCR used the HTBI primer set. Each CDR3 protein is one row after TCRdb ran MiXCR on the multiplex PCR reads. This sample carries roughly 750,000 distinct CDR3 sequences, about 15% of them seen once, and the ten largest clones take approximately 8.4%. The sample comprised blood. Receptor source: a man aged 18 to 35 with Graves' hyperthyroidism.

This clonotype was counted only a few times. This chain connects TRBV30 to TRBJ2-7; D remains unclear. Germline values: CDR1 GTSNPN, CDR2 SVGIG (reference sequence). The V end lost 0 bases, the J end lost 2 bases, and 5 bases lay between the germline ends. This CDR3 comprises 12 residues. Here the CDR3 reads CAWSVSAYEQYF. The DNA of the CDR3 is TGTGCCTGGAGTGTTTCCGCCTACGAGCAGTACTTC.

The J gene is TRBJ2-7, the V gene TRBV14; no definite D call. V was shortened by 1 base and J by 6 bases, with 13 bases between the two germline ends. The germline CDR1 and CDR2 sequences are SGHDN and FVKESK. The CDR3 runs to 14 residues. This CDR3 reads CASSQALGFSEQYF. CDR3 sequence (DNA): TGTGCCAGCAGCCAAGCCCTTGGGTTTTCCGAGCAGTACTTC. The complete variable domain, with remaining parts taken from reference TRBV14 and TRBJ2-7, reads EAGVTQFPSHSVIEKGQTVTLRCDPISGHDNLYWYRRVMGKEIKFLLHFVKESKQDESGMPNNRFLAERTGGTYSTLKVQPAELEDSGVYFCASSQALGFSEQYFGPGTRLTVT.

Turning to this clonotype: At one end, the junction sequence differs from germline, possibly due to a read error. The rearrangement links TRBV5-1 to TRBJ2-5; the D gene is possibly TRBD1 (6 bases). This CDR3 is built from 16 residues. Germline CDR1 reads SGHRS; CDR2 reads YFSETQ. CDR3 region: CASSLPPGDLSEAQYF. Here the CDR3 DNA reads TGCGCCAGCAGCTTGCCCCCAGGGGATCTGTCAGAGGCCCAGTACTTC.

This clonotype was seen at least ten times. The V and J genes are TRBV28 and TRBJ2-1; D remains ambiguous. CDR3 size: 16 residues. Between the trimmed V and J ends, which lost 4 bases and 3 bases, there was a span of 16 bases. CDR1 and CDR2 (germline): MDHEN, SYDVKM. The CDR3 DNA follows: TGTGCCAGCAGTTCCCCGGGTCGGTATAGCTACAATGAGCAGTTCTTC. Its protein is CASSSPGRYSYNEQFF.

In this sample, this clonotype turned up many times. The chain has TRBV18 and TRBJ1-5; D uncertain. In germline, CDR1 is KGHSH, CDR2 LQKENI. CDR3 length equals 15 residues. Trimming took off 1 base at V and 0 bases at J, with 7 bases between the two ends. The CDR3 protein is CASSPQGYSNQPQHF. The CDR3 DNA follows: TGTGCCAGCTCACCACAAGGCTATAGCAATCAGCCCCAGCATTTT.

The genes are TRBV4-1 and TRBJ2-6, with D hard to call. The CDR3 sequence is 16 residues long. Germline CDR1 is MGHRA and CDR2 is YSYEKL. The V and J ends lost 0 bases and 0 bases respectively, with 6 bases between them. CDR3 coding DNA: TGCGCCAGCAGCCAAGATGTGATCTCTGGGGCCAACGTCCTGACTTTC. Its translation: CASSQDVISGANVLTF.

In its sample, this clonotype was seen many times. The rearrangement links TRBV3-1 to TRBJ2-3; TRBD2 aligns across 7 bases. The V gene end was trimmed by 3 bases and the J gene end by 2 bases; junction bases not matched to a gene: 5. Germline V gene data show CDR1 as LGHDT and CDR2 as YNNKEL (reference sequence). CDR3 length: 15 residues. CDR3 nucleotide sequence: TGTGCCAGCAGCCAGTTCGGGAGGAACACAGATACGCAGTATTTT. This translates into CASSQFGRNTDTQYF.

In its sample, this clonotype was seen many times. The CDR3 reads CSASLAGGPNEQFF. DNA of the CDR3: TGCAGTGCTTCGCTAGCGGGAGGGCCGAATGAGCAGTTCTTC. This chain joins TRBV20-1 and TRBJ2-1; 12 bases are shared with TRBD2. The CDR3 contains 14 residues. Germline V CDR1 and CDR2: DFQATT, SNEGSKA (reference sequence). V trimming: 5 bases; J trimming: 7 bases; junction bases outside the gene matches: 6.

This clonotype appeared many times. The chain joins TRBV7-8 to TRBJ2-1; 8 positions agree with TRBD1. The V segment lost 8 bases and the J segment 7 bases; nucleotides outside the gene matches: 19. This CDR3 has 17 amino acids. From germline, CDR1 is SGHVS and CDR2 FQNEAQ. CDR3 coding DNA: TGTGCCAGCGGGTCGACAGGGACAGGCTTTTTGTATAATGAGCAGTTCTTC. This codes for CASGSTGTGFLYNEQFF. The variable domain in full, completed from reference TRBV7-8 and TRBJ2-1, reads GAGVSQSPRYKVAKRGQDVALRCDPISGHVSLFWYQQALGQGPEFLTYFQNEAQLDKSGLPSDRFFAERPEGSVSTLKIQRTQQEDSAVYLCASGSTGTGFLYNEQFFGPGTRLTVL.

This chain's CDR3 is CAWSMESYNEQFF. As DNA, the CDR3 is TGTGCCTGGAGTATGGAGAGTTACAATGAGCAGTTCTTC. V and J are TRBV30 and TRBJ2-1; D is ambiguous. The V end was cut by 2 bases, the J end by 4 bases, with 9 bases between. The CDR3 extends over 13 amino acids. Germline V gives CDR1 GTSNPN, CDR2 SVGIG (reference sequence).

The J gene is TRBJ2-7, the V gene TRBV5-6, with D tentatively TRBD2 (6 bases). The CDR3 spans 16 residues. Germline assignment: CDR1 SGHDT and CDR2 YYEEEE. V lost 3 bases to trimming and J lost 1 base, with 17 bases between them. CDR3 amino acids: CASSSLTSGLSYEQYF. Here the CDR3 DNA reads TGTGCCAGCAGCTCTCTTACCTCGGGACTGTCCTACGAGCAGTACTTC.

This clonotype came up many times. The chain combines TRBV2 with TRBJ2-1, with 8 bases that match TRBD2. The CDR3 sequence is 16 residues long. Germline CDR1 is SNHLY and CDR2 is FYNNEI. Losses at the gene ends were 6 bases for V and 3 bases for J; bases not matched to a gene: 10. The DNA of the CDR3 is TGTGCCAGCAGCCCTGCCAGTAGCGGGGTCTACAATGAGCAGTTCTTC. Translated: CASSPASSGVYNEQFF.

Many counts were recorded for this clonotype. The chain joins TRBV2 to TRBJ1-2; D remains unclear. The CDR3 is made up of 12 amino acids. Germline CDR1 is SNHLY and CDR2 is FYNNEI. Trimming removed 4 bases at V and 3 bases at J, with 6 bases between. CDR3 sequence: CASSVEDYGYTF. The CDR3 coding sequence is TGTGCCAGCAGTGTAGAGGACTATGGCTACACCTTC.

This clonotype showed up just once. J is TRBJ2-1 and V is TRBV7-3; D tentatively reads TRBD1 or TRBD2 (5 bases each). The CDR3 spans 16 residues. CDR1 is SGHTA, CDR2 FQGTGA, per germline. V gave up 5 bases and J gave up 2 bases, with 16 bases separating them. The CDR3: CASSQAPGTTYNEQFF. In nucleotides, the CDR3 is TGTGCCAGCAGCCAGGCTCCCGGGACGACCTACAATGAGCAGTTCTTC.

Notes on this clonotype: A much larger clone lies one base from this, so it may be a read error. The chain carries TRBV5-6 and TRBJ2-7; a weak D match, TRBD1 (5 bases). V was shortened by 0 bases and J by 1 base, with 8 bases between the two germline ends. The CDR3 runs 14 residues. Per germline, CDR1 SGHDT and CDR2 YYEEEE. The CDR3 loop is CASSLVGPSYEQYF. CDR3 DNA: TGTGCCAGCAGCTTGGTGGGGCCTTCCTACGAGCAGTACTTC.

This clonotype was seen many times. The chain couples TRBV27 to TRBJ2-3; the match to TRBD2 covers 10 bases. Trimming cost V 6 bases and J 4 bases; bases outside gene matches: 13. The CDR3 consists of 17 residues. The germline CDR1 and CDR2 sequences are MNHEY and SMNVEV (reference sequence). CDR3 coding DNA: TGTGCCAGCAGAAGAGCGGGAGGGCATGGAATAGCAGATACGCAGTATTTT. Protein product: CASRRAGGHGIADTQYF.

This clonotype has at least ten counts. The chain is built from TRBV12-3 or TRBV12-4 and TRBJ2-7, with D uncertain. The CDR3 has 11 residues. V dropped 5 bases and J dropped 3 bases, with 5 bases sitting between them. Here the CDR3 DNA reads TGTGCCAGCAGTACCGACTACGAGCAGTACTTC. Amino acids: CASSTDYEQYF.

This clonotype was counted a few times. The V gene is TRBV6-1, the J gene TRBJ2-7, with no clear D. This CDR3 comprises 14 residues. Between the trimmed V and J ends, which lost 1 base and 0 bases, there was a span of 7 bases. Germline CDR1 is MNHNS and CDR2 is SASEGT. The CDR3 DNA is TGTGCCAGCAGTGAAGGACCGAGCTCCTACGAGCAGTACTTC. Residues: CASSEGPSSYEQYF.

This clonotype was seen more than once but under ten times. This chain links TRBV12-5 with TRBJ2-3, with D perhaps TRBD1 or TRBD2 (5 bases each). Germline V gene sequence: CDR1 LGHNT, CDR2 FRNRAP. This CDR3 region has 19 residues. Trimming removed 2 bases at V and 10 bases at J, with 31 bases between. CDR3 residues: CASGLTKTGTDRPLDPQYF. The CDR3 DNA reads TGTGCTAGTGGTTTGACCAAGACGGGGACGGACCGACCCTTGGATCCGCAGTATTTT.

This clonotype was recorded at least ten times. V usage is TRBV6-1 and J usage is TRBJ2-7, with D hard to call. The CDR3 is 17 amino acids. Germline CDR1 MNHNS, CDR2 SASEGT. Trimming pared 0 bases from V and 4 bases from J, leaving 19 bases between. The CDR3 reads CASSEARMAGVTYEQYF. In nucleotides, the CDR3 is TGTGCCAGCAGTGAAGCGAGGATGGCAGGTGTAACATACGAGCAGTACTTC.

Only a few counts were recorded for this clonotype. This rearrangement joins TRBV19 to TRBJ2-1, with TRBD2 matching over 11 bases. Unmatched junction bases numbered 11, after V lost 0 bases and J lost 4 bases. This CDR3 contains 19 residues. Per the germline V gene, CDR1 is LNHDA and CDR2 is SQIVND (reference sequence). CDR3 in amino acids: CASSIDLLPLAGGYNEQFF. CDR3 sequence (DNA): TGTGCCAGTAGTATAGACCTACTCCCTCTAGCGGGAGGTTACAATGAGCAGTTCTTC.

The rearrangement uses TRBV5-6 and TRBJ2-3; TRBD2 agrees at 9 bases. With V trimmed by 4 bases and J by 3 bases, 6 bases remained unmatched. Germline values: CDR1 SGHDT, CDR2 YYEEEE. The CDR3 totals 15 residues. The CDR3 region is CASSRLADDTDTQYF. The CDR3 DNA is TGTGCCAGCAGCCGACTAGCGGATGATACAGATACGCAGTATTTT.

This chain joins TRBV29-1 and TRBJ2-7; D may be TRBD2 (6 bases). V lost 6 bases and J lost 2, with 20 bases in between. There are 15 residues in the CDR3. The germline gives CDR1 SQVTM, CDR2 ANQGSEA. The CDR3 coding sequence is TGCAGCGTGGACGGAGGGTCGGTGGGGACCTACGAGCAGTACTTC. This gives the protein CSVDGGSVGTYEQYF.

The V gene is TRBV3-1, the J gene TRBJ2-5, with D perhaps assigned TRBD1 or TRBD2 (5 bases each). The V gene lost 5 bases and the J gene lost 4 bases, with 14 bases spanning the gap. The CDR3 is 14 amino acids. Germline CDR1 and CDR2: LGHDT and YNNKEL (reference sequence). The CDR3 here is CASSEPGPPETQYF. Here the CDR3 DNA reads TGTGCCAGCAGCGAGCCGGGACCCCCAGAGACCCAGTACTTC.

This clonotype was counted a few times. The chain has TRBV2 and TRBJ2-3; 10 bases map to TRBD2. Germline-derived CDR1 and CDR2 are SNHLY and FYNNEI. The CDR3 is 16 residues long. The V segment lost 7 bases and the J segment 1 base; nucleotides outside the gene matches: 8. The CDR3 protein is CASTTPLAGGTDTQYF. The CDR3 DNA reads as TGTGCCAGCACCACACCCCTAGCGGGGGGCACAGATACGCAGTATTTT.

This clonotype has just a few counts. This chain joins TRBV25-1 and TRBJ1-1; D gene ambiguous. V lost 0 bases, J lost 5 bases, and 10 bases lay in between. Germline CDR1 reads MGHDK; CDR2 reads SYGVNS. The CDR3 length is 14 residues. CDR3 residues: CASSEYGVETEAFF. CDR3 in DNA: TGTGCCAGCAGTGAATATGGGGTTGAGACTGAAGCTTTCTTT.